This TCR beta chain was profiled in a study of T cell responses to AZD1222 COVID-19 vaccine. Germline CDR1 GTSNPN, CDR2 SVGIG (reference sequence). The CDR3 covers 13 residues. V was trimmed by 0 bases and J by 8 bases, leaving 13 bases between them. Profiled with immunoSEQ multiplex PCR; TCRdb holds only in-frame clones, not every one. The repertoire has roughly 130,000 clones, about 85% of them found once; the top ten carry 1.3% to 1.5%. The TCR comes from an adult in good health. This sample comprised peripheral blood, obtained on day 0 of AZD1222 vaccination. The rearrangement links TRBV30 to TRBJ1-2; D is perhaps TRBD1 (5 bases). This chain's CDR3 is CAWSVKSREGYTF. The CDR3, as DNA: TGTGCCTGGAGTGTAAAGTCCAGGGAAGGCTACACCTTC.